The 2 T cell receptor beta chains reported below all come from one sample, sequenced in a study of T cell responses to AZD1222 COVID-19 vaccine. TCRdb keeps only in-frame clones here, not all; method: immunoSEQ multiplex PCR. The table shows roughly 99,000 clones, with about 90% occurring only once. The sequencing used peripheral blood, collected 28 days after the second AZD1222 dose. These TCRs come from an adult who received the AZD1222 COVID-19 vaccine.

The genes are TRBV5-1 and TRBJ1-6; D is possibly TRBD1 (6 bases). V was shortened by 2 bases and J by 11 bases, with 14 bases between the two germline ends. Germline V lookup: CDR1 SGHRS, CDR2 YFSETQ. This CDR3 spans 14 amino acids. Written as DNA, the CDR3 is TGCGCCAGCAGCTTTGGAGGCCCAGGGGCACCCCTCCACTTT. This codes for CASSFGGPGAPLHF.

V and J are TRBV7-2 and TRBJ2-7; D possibly matches TRBD1 or TRBD2 (5 bases each). The germline V gene encodes CDR1 SGHTA and CDR2 FQGNSA. The V gene lost 1 base and the J gene lost 2 bases, with 12 bases spanning the gap. CDR3 length: 15 amino acids. The CDR3 DNA reads TGTGCCAGCAGCTTAGGTTGGGGGTTCACCTACGAGCAGTACTTC. Translation: CASSLGWGFTYEQYF.